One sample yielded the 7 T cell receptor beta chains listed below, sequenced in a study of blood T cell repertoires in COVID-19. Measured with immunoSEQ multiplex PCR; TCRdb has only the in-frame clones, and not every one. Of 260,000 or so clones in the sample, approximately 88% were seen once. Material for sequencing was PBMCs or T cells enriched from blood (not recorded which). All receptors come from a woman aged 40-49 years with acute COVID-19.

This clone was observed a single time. The CDR3 reads CASSRPERGGEQFF. The CDR3 DNA sequence: TGTGCCAGCAGTCGACCGGAACGGGGAGGTGAGCAGTTCTTC. V usage is TRBV27 and J usage is TRBJ2-1; the D gene is possibly TRBD2 (6 bases). The CDR3 consists of 14 residues. CDR1 and CDR2 from the germline V gene are MNHEY and SMNVEV (reference sequence). Trimming took off 5 bases at V and 9 bases at J, with 17 bases between the two ends.

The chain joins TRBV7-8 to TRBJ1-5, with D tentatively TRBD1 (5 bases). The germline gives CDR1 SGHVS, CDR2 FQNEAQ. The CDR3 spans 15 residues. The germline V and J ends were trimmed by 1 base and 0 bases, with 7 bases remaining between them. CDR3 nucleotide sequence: TGTGCCAGCAGCTTAGAGGGGAATAGCAATCAGCCCCAGCATTTT. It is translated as CASSLEGNSNQPQHF.

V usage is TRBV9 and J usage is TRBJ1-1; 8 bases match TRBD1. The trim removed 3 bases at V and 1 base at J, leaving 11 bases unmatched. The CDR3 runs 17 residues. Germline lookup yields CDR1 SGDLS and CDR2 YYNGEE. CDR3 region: CASSDVLAGGTNTEAFF. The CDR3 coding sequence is TGTGCCAGCAGCGATGTGTTGGCAGGGGGCACGAACACTGAAGCTTTCTTT.

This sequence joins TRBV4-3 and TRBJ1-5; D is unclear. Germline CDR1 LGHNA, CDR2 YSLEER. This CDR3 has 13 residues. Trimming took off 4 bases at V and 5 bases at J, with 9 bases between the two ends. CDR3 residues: CASSPRRDQPQHF. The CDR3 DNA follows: TGCGCCAGCAGCCCCCGGAGGGATCAGCCCCAGCATTTT.

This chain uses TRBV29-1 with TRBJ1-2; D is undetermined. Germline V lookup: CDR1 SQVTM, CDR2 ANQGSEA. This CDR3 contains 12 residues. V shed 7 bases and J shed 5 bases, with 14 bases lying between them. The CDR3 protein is CSASRVTYGYTF. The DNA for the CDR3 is TGCAGCGCCTCCCGGGTTACGTATGGCTACACCTTC. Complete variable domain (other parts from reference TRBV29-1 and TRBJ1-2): SAVISQKPSRDICQRGTSLTIQCQVDSQVTMMFWYRQQPGQSLTLIATANQGSEATYESGFVIDKFPISRPNLTFSTLTVSNMSPEDSSIYLCSASRVTYGYTFGSGTRLTVV.

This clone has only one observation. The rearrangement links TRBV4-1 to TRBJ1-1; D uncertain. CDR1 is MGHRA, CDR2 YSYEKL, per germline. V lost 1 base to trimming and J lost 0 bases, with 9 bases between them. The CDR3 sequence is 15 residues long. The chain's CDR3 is CASSQGPVMNTEAFF. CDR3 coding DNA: TGCGCCAGCAGCCAAGGTCCAGTTATGAACACTGAAGCTTTCTTT.

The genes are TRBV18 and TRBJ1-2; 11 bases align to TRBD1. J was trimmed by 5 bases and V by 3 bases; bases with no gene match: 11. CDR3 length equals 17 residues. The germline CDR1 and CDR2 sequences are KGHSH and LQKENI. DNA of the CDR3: TGTGCCAGCTCACCTCAAGGTGTGGACAGGGGGCTTTATGGCTACACCTTC. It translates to CASSPQGVDRGLYGYTF.